This T cell receptor (beta chain) was sequenced during a study of blood T cell repertoires in COVID-19. The CDR3 contains 14 residues. Trimming took off 0 bases at V and 5 bases at J, with 10 bases between the two ends. The germline V gene encodes CDR1 KGHSH and CDR2 LQKENI. The method was immunoSEQ multiplex PCR; TCRdb's version includes in-frame clones alone and lacks a portion of them. Among about 220,000 clones, 82% were seen once, and the ten largest hold over 3.5%. The TCR comes from a woman between 70 and 85 years old with acute or convalescent COVID-19. The specimen was peripheral blood. This chain links TRBV18 with TRBJ1-1; D remains ambiguous. CDR3 nucleotide sequence: TGTGCCAGCTCACCACCCCGGGGTGGGACTGAAGCTTTCTTT. Translating gives CASSPPRGGTEAFF.